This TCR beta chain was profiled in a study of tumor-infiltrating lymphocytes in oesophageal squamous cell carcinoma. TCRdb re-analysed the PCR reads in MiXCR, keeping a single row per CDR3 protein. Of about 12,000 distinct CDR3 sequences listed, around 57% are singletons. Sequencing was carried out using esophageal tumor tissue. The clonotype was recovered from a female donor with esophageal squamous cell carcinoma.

This CDR3 reads CASKALRPSGRNEQYF. In nucleotides, the CDR3 is TGTGCCAGTAAGGCCCTTAGGCCTAGCGGGAGGAATGAGCAGTACTTC. This chain links TRBV19 with TRBJ2-1; TRBD2 matches 11 bases. The end of the DNA fits TRBJ2-7 better, so the J call may be wrong. CDR3 length: 16 residues. Germline CDR1 is LNHDA and CDR2 is SQIVND (reference sequence).